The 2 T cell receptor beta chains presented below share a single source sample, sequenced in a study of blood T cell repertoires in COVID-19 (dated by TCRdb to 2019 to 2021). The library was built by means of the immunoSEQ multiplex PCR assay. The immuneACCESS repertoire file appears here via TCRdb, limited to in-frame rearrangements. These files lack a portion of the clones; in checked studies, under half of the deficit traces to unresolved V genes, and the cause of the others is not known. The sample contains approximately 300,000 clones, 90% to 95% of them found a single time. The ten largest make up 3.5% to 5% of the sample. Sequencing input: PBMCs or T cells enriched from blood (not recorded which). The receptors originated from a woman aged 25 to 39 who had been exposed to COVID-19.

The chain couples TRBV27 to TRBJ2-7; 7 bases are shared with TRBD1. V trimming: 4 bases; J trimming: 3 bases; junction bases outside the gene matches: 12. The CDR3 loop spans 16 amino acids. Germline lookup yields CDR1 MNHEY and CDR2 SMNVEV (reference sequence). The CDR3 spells CASSSPTRDRYYEQYF. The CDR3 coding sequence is TGTGCCAGCAGTTCGCCAACTCGGGACAGATACTACGAGCAGTACTTC.

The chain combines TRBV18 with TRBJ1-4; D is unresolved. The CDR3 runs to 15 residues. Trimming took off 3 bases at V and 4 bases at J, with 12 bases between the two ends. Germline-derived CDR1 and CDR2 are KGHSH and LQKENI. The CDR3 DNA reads TGTGCCAGCTCACCGCGCGAGGCGTATAATGAAAAACTGTTTTTT. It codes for CASSPREAYNEKLFF.